This T cell receptor (beta chain) was identified during a study of blood T cell repertoires in COVID-19. The CDR3 extends over 12 amino acids. Between the trimmed V and J ends, which lost 2 bases and 4 bases, there was a span of 8 bases. CDR1 is SQVTM and CDR2 is ANQGSEA in the germline V gene. Per the authors' pipeline: Nucleated cell counts were estimated from reference gene primer amplification. Data came from immunoSEQ multiplex PCR; TCRdb stores just in-frame clones and leaves some out. Clone size and the V and J calls come from that table; the DNA yielded D and trimming. The sample has about 190,000 clones; around nine tenths are singletons.

V is TRBV29-1 and J is TRBJ1-1; D possibly corresponds to TRBD1 (6 bases). The source material was peripheral blood. The TCR sequence derives from a man aged 30 to 45 with acute or convalescent COVID-19. CDR3 in DNA: TGCAGCGTTGAAAGGGGGAGCACTGAAGCTTTCTTT. Translation: CSVERGSTEAFF.